This T cell receptor (beta chain) is from a study of tumor-infiltrating lymphocytes in primary liver carcinoma. Points from the study as a whole: When set against blood, tumors had a significantly higher top-250-clone fraction (p = 0.039). Reduced overlap was seen in tumor-adjacent and tumor-blood pairs versus tumor region pairs.

With V trimmed by 4 bases and J by 6 bases, 7 bases remained unmatched. The CDR3 sequence is 14 residues long. CDR1 and CDR2 from the germline V gene are SGHRS and YFSETQ. Priming with a constant-region primer yielded TCR beta cDNA from roughly 0.45 ug total RNA. It was through three nested multiplex PCR rounds of slightly modified ARM-PCR that TCR beta libraries arose. The first two PCR rounds used TRBV1-TRBV30 primers with a Cbeta primer, 9 to 10 cycles each. TCRdb used MiXCR to reprocess the multiplex PCR reads, holding one entry per CDR3 protein. The data contain about 320,000 distinct CDR3 sequences, 65% of them singletons. Unsorted whole blood yielded the blood RNA, and germline DNA was also extracted. This clonotype appeared a single time. The antigen remains unidentified.

The sequence derives from a man aged 40-49 years with primary liver carcinoma and hepatitis B virus infection. Sequenced: peripheral blood. The chain uses TRBV5-1 and TRBJ2-7, with 10 nucleotides matching TRBD2. Here the CDR3 reads CASSQYLAGAEQYF. DNA of the CDR3: TGCGCCAGCAGCCAGTACCTAGCGGGAGCCGAGCAGTACTTC.